This T cell receptor beta chain is from a study of cytomegalovirus exposure and HLA in healthy donors. The study sampled nominally healthy donors, though unrecorded immune exposures were likely. Germline CDR1 MNHNY, CDR2 SVGAGI (reference sequence). The CDR3 loop spans 13 amino acids. The V end was cut by 6 bases, the J end by 5 bases, with 11 bases between. Amplification used 60 Vbeta primers and 13 Jbeta primers. Clones were sequenced by immunoSEQ multiplex PCR, and TCRdb holds only the in-frame ones, with some missing. The data contain 95,000 or so clones, about two thirds of them singletons. V and J are TRBV6-6 and TRBJ1-5; D perhaps matches TRBD1 (5 bases). The sample taken for sequencing was PBMCs. This sequence originates from a woman between 45 and 65 years old in good health and CMV-seropositive. Here the CDR3 reads CASRPDIYQPQHF. Written as DNA, the CDR3 is TGTGCCAGCAGGCCGGACATTTATCAGCCCCAGCATTTT.